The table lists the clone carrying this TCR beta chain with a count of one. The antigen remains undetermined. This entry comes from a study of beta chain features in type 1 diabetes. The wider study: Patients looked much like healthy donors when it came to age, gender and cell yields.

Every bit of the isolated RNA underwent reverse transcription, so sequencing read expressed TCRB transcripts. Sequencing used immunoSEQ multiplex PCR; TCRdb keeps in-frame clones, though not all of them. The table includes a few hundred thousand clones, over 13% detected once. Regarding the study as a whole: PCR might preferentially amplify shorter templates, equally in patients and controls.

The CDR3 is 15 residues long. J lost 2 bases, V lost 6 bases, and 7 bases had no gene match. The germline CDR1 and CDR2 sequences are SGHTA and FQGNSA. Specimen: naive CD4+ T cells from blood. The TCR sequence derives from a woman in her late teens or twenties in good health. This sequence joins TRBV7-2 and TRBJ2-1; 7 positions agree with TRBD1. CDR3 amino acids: CASRQGPGPYNEQFF. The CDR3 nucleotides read TGTGCCAGCAGACAGGGGCCCGGCCCCTACAATGAGCAGTTCTTC.